This T cell receptor beta chain came from a study of blood T cells in healthy people across ages. A J-beta primer mix and a sample-barcoded 5' primer were used in a second PCR of roughly 6 to 12 cycles. TCRdb reanalysed the 5' RACE reads using MiXCR and keeps one entry per CDR3 protein. The sample records roughly 800,000 distinct CDR3 sequences, around 36% being singletons. This clonotype has a handful of counts. V lost 1 base and J 3 bases, leaving 6 bases between the germline ends. Germline CDR1 reads LGHNA; CDR2 reads YNFKEQ. This CDR3 contains 14 residues. The receptor was isolated from a man younger than 35 in good health. The sequenced sample was blood. The chain links TRBV4-2 to TRBJ2-2; TRBD1 or TRBD2 may be the D gene (5 bases each). The CDR3 nucleotides are TGTGCCAGCAGCCAAGGGGACGACACCGGGGAGCTGTTTTTT. Protein product: CASSQGDDTGELFF.